This entry is about one TCR beta chain. The antigen is undetermined. The RNA, about 0.5 to 1 ug, was put through reverse transcription using random hexamers. MiXCR, run by TCRdb on the immunoSEQ multiplex PCR reads, gives a single entry per CDR3 protein. The sample contains over 130,000 distinct CDR3 sequences, roughly 94% of which appear only once. These data are taken from a study of CD8 T cells in Susac syndrome. General observations from the study: The study recognized that its TCR sequencing and HLA analysis covered a relatively small number of individuals.

The CDR3 sequence is 18 residues long. Germline V gene lookup returns CDR1 MGHDK and CDR2 SYGVNS. V lost 1 base to trimming and J lost 2 bases; unmatched junction nucleotides: 9. Patients with Susac syndrome met the recently defined diagnostic criteria for definite or probable disease. The sequenced sample consisted of CD4+ T cells from PBMCs. The chain recombines TRBV25-1 with TRBJ2-3; TRBD2 agrees at 10 bases. The sequence derives from a human donor with Susac syndrome. The CDR3 DNA is TGTGCCAGCAGTGAATTTAATGGGCTAGCGGGGGTCACAGATACGCAGTATTTT. Translating it yields CASSEFNGLAGVTDTQYF.